These 18 T cell receptor beta chains share one sample of origin, sequenced in a study of regulatory T cells in long-lasting Graves disease (dated by TCRdb to the early 2020s). The time point label corresponds to: newly diagnosed GD, antithyroid drugs for less than 3 months. For both TCR sequencing and RNA sequencing, RNA was extracted from PBMCs in TRIzol. Library method: multiplex PCR. Sequencing was carried out with an Illumina HiSeq 4000. CDR3 regions were amplified by Arm-PCR with iRepertoire HTBI primers to construct TCR beta libraries. TCRdb itself trimmed the public reads at Q25 with fastp, ran MiXCR and retained productive beta chains. Rows merge per CDR3 protein into single entries with the most common DNA and genes. The table for this sample lists roughly 560,000 distinct CDR3 sequences; more than 10% of them were counted only once. Roughly 8.2% of the sample is held by the ten biggest clonotypes.

The sample also formed part of further work on T cells in Graves' hyperthyroidism and ophthalmopathy.

The specimen comprised peripheral blood mononuclear cells (PBMCs), sampled at new diagnosis, from a patient treated with antithyroid drugs. These receptors were obtained from a woman younger than 45 with Graves disease. Donor details come from another sample of the same person, matched by shared clones.

This clonotype was counted many times. The CDR3 coding sequence is TGTGCCAGCAGTCCCTTTGAATTCGACCGCGCAGATAACTATGGCTACACCTTC. Translated, it gives CASSPFEFDRADNYGYTF. This sequence joins TRBV28 and TRBJ1-2; no clear D. Trimming took 5 bases from V and 1 from J, leaving 23 bases between them. From germline, CDR1 is MDHEN and CDR2 SYDVKM. This CDR3 has 18 amino acids.

This clonotype occurred many times. The chain carries TRBV29-1 and TRBJ2-5; 9 bases match TRBD1. There are 12 residues in the CDR3. The germline CDR1 and CDR2 sequences are SQVTM and ANQGSEA. V gave up 6 bases and J gave up 1 base; unmatched junction bases: 0. The DNA for the CDR3 is TGCAGCGTGGACAGGGGCCAAGAGACCCAGTACTTC. Its translation: CSVDRGQETQYF.

This clonotype has at least ten counts. V and J are TRBV28 and TRBJ1-2; D is unclear. The ends were cut back, 6 bases at V and 4 bases at J, with 12 bases in the middle. Germline V lookup: CDR1 MDHEN, CDR2 SYDVKM. CDR3 size: 13 residues. The CDR3 DNA is TGTGCCAGCAGAGTAGCAGGTATCTATGGCTACACCTTC. As protein: CASRVAGIYGYTF.

The sample holds many counts of this clonotype. The V and J genes are TRBV6-1 and TRBJ1-5; 10 bases align to TRBD1. This CDR3 spans 15 amino acids. Germline V gives CDR1 MNHNS, CDR2 SASEGT. Trimming at V came to 5 bases and at J to 4 bases, leaving 5 bases not matched to a gene. CDR3 protein: CASSRDRGRNQPQHF. CDR3 in DNA: TGTGCCAGCAGTAGAGACAGGGGGCGTAATCAGCCCCAGCATTTT.

Concerning this clonotype: Germline and junction disagree at one end, which may indicate a read error. This chain links TRBV10-3 with TRBJ2-7, with D perhaps matching TRBD1 (5 bases). This CDR3 contains 12 residues. Per germline, CDR1 ENHRY and CDR2 SYGVKD. The CDR3 loop is CVISSREYEQYF. CDR3 nucleotides: TGTGTCATCAGCTCCAGGGAATACGAGCAGTACTTC.

This clonotype came up many times. The rearrangement uses TRBV6-1 and TRBJ1-4; D not certain. The ends were cut back, 7 bases at V and 6 bases at J, with 18 bases in the middle. The CDR3 length is 15 residues. Germline V gene sequence: CDR1 MNHNS, CDR2 SASEGT. This chain's CDR3 is CASTSSSSTDEKLFF. The CDR3 DNA follows: TGTGCCAGCACCAGCTCATCTTCGACGGATGAAAAACTGTTTTTT.

The table lists this clonotype with many counts. The J gene is TRBJ1-2, the V gene TRBV15; D may be TRBD1 (6 bases). The CDR3 is made up of 13 amino acids. V gave up 5 bases and J gave up 4 bases, with 11 bases separating them. CDR1 and CDR2 (germline): LNHNV, YYDKDF (reference sequence). Here the CDR3 reads CATSRKDSYGYTF. The CDR3 bases are TGTGCCACCAGCCGTAAGGACAGCTATGGCTACACCTTC.

Comment on this clonotype: A much more abundant neighbour one base away suggests this may be a read error. This rearrangement joins TRBV2 to TRBJ1-2; TRBD1 is a possible D gene (5 bases). Germline loops: CDR1 SNHLY, CDR2 FYNNEI. The ends were cut back, 1 base at V and 9 bases at J, with 18 bases in the middle. The CDR3 runs 15 residues. CDR3 loop: CASSEGVGAIYSYTF. The CDR3 DNA reads TGTGCCAGCAGTGAAGGTGTAGGGGCGATTTATAGCTACACCTTC.

The V call is TRBV30, the J call TRBJ1-2; D perhaps matches TRBD1 (5 bases). Germline V lookup: CDR1 GTSNPN, CDR2 SVGIG (reference sequence). The CDR3 covers 13 residues. V lost 5 bases and J lost 6, with 16 bases in between. CDR3 residues: CAWVSNAGDGYTF. The CDR3 nucleotides read TGTGCCTGGGTCTCCAATGCGGGGGATGGCTACACCTTC.

This clonotype was counted ten times or more. CDR3 in DNA: TGTGCCATCGGGCGGTTAGGACTAGCGGGAGGTACTTCTCCCTACGAGCAGTACTTC. It specifies CAIGRLGLAGGTSPYEQYF. This chain links TRBV10-3 with TRBJ2-7, with 14 nucleotides matching TRBD2. The trim removed 8 bases at V and 2 bases at J, leaving 17 bases unmatched. CDR3 length: 19 amino acids. From germline, CDR1 is ENHRY and CDR2 SYGVKD.

About this clonotype itself: A far larger clone differs by one base, so this is likely a read error. The V and J genes are TRBV2 and TRBJ2-1; perhaps TRBD2 as D (5 bases). Germline CDR1 and CDR2: SNHLY and FYNNEI. The CDR3 extends over 13 amino acids. V was trimmed by 6 bases and J by 10 bases, leaving 16 bases between them. Here the CDR3 DNA reads TGTGCCAGCAGGGAGACCCGGGGTTACGAGCAGTTCTTC. Its protein is CASRETRGYEQFF.

This clonotype has a count of ten or more. The chain has TRBV10-3 and TRBJ1-1; the match to TRBD1 covers 9 bases. V dropped 6 bases and J dropped 4; count of bases not matched to a gene: 3. The CDR3 runs 13 residues. Germline CDR1 and CDR2: ENHRY and SYGVKD. The CDR3 nucleotides read TGTGCCATCAGCGGACAGGGGAGCACTGAAGCTTTCTTT. Protein sequence: CAISGQGSTEAFF.

This clonotype was detected only a few times. The gene calls are TRBV28 and TRBJ1-1; D remains unclear. Trimming shortened V by 6 bases and J by 0 bases, and 23 bases separated the two germline ends. Germline V gives CDR1 MDHEN, CDR2 SYDVKM. The CDR3 length is 18 residues. The CDR3 DNA sequence: TGTGCCAGCAGCTCGGAGGGCCTCGGTCCAGGCGTGAACACTGAAGCTTTCTTT. Translating gives CASSSEGLGPGVNTEAFF. Based on the CDR3 plus reference TRBV28 and TRBJ1-1, the full variable domain is DVKVTQSSRYLVKRTGEKVFLECVQDMDHENMFWYRQDPGLGLRLIYFSYDVKMKEKGDIPEGYSVSREKKERFSLILESASTNQTSMYLCASSSEGLGPGVNTEAFFGQGTRLTVV.

This clonotype was seen repeatedly, ten times or more. This chain uses TRBV10-3 with TRBJ1-6; D unclear. V shed 3 bases and J shed 14 bases, with 17 bases lying between them. The CDR3 spans 14 residues. Germline CDR1 is ENHRY and CDR2 is SYGVKD. The CDR3 protein is CAISDGQVWSALHF. The CDR3 coding sequence is TGTGCCATCAGTGATGGGCAGGTCTGGTCGGCCCTCCACTTT.

This clonotype was observed at least ten times. The chain has TRBV19 and TRBJ1-2, with D unresolved. Germline values: CDR1 LNHDA, CDR2 SQIVND (reference sequence). The CDR3 length is 11 residues. V was trimmed by 3 bases and J by 7 bases, leaving 6 bases between them. CDR3 nucleotides: TGTGCCAGTAGTATTGGGAGTGGCTACACCTTC. Amino acids: CASSIGSGYTF.

This clonotype was detected only a few times. The gene calls are TRBV6-5 and TRBJ1-5; TRBD1 matches 7 bases. Trimming at V came to 1 base and at J to 7 bases, leaving 7 bases not matched to a gene. The CDR3 extends over 15 amino acids. Germline V gives CDR1 MNHEY, CDR2 SVGAGI. The CDR3 DNA reads as TGTGCCAGCAGTTACTTCGCGGAAGGGGGCCAGCCCCAGCATTTT. Translated, it gives CASSYFAEGGQPQHF.

This clonotype occurred a few times. The V call is TRBV4-1, the J call TRBJ2-7, with D unresolved. This CDR3 region has 16 residues. The germline gives CDR1 MGHRA, CDR2 YSYEKL. V lost 1 base and J lost 3, with 16 bases in between. CDR3 sequence: CASSQVLGDGYYEQYF. CDR3 coding DNA: TGCGCCAGCAGCCAAGTCCTCGGAGACGGATACTACGAGCAGTACTTC.

This clonotype showed up just once. Here the CDR3 reads CASSHPSGKDPDTQYF. CDR3 in DNA: TGCGCCAGCAGCCATCCTAGCGGGAAGGATCCGGATACGCAGTATTTT. This rearrangement joins TRBV4-3 to TRBJ2-3; the match to TRBD2 covers 9 bases. There are 16 residues in the CDR3. The germline V gene has CDR1 LGHNA and CDR2 YSLEER. J lost 6 bases, V lost 3 bases, and 10 bases had no gene match.